The sequence of this T cell receptor beta chain was determined in a study of T cell responses to AZD1222 COVID-19 vaccine. In the case of this clone: Its antigen is still unknown.

Sequencing was performed with immunoSEQ multiplex PCR; in TCRdb, only in-frame clones are kept and a portion is missing. The sample has around 170,000 clones, roughly 91% seen once. Second-dose intervals of approximately 4 or approximately 12 weeks were pooled. Study conclusions and caveats: Spike regions recognized by vaccine-associated CD4 TCRs spanned the protein, led by 160-218 and 743-854.

The CDR3 covers 15 residues. After removal of 4 bases from V and 3 bases from J, the junction contained 7 bases not matched to a gene. Germline loops: CDR1 GTSNPN, CDR2 SVGIG (reference sequence). The chain carries TRBV30 and TRBJ2-3; TRBD2 matches 10 bases. This specimen consisted of peripheral blood, obtained 28 days after the second AZD1222 dose. The receptor's source is an adult who received the AZD1222 COVID-19 vaccine. CDR3: CAWKVLAGVTDTQYF. The DNA of the CDR3 is TGTGCCTGGAAAGTGCTAGCGGGAGTGACAGATACGCAGTATTTT. Full variable domain (outside the CDR3, taken from reference TRBV30 and TRBJ2-3): SQTIHQWPATLVQPVGSPLSLECTVEGTSNPNLYWYRQAAGRGLQLLFYSVGIGQISSEVPQNLSASRPQDRQFILSSKKLLLSDSGFYLCAWKVLAGVTDTQYFGPGTRLTVL.